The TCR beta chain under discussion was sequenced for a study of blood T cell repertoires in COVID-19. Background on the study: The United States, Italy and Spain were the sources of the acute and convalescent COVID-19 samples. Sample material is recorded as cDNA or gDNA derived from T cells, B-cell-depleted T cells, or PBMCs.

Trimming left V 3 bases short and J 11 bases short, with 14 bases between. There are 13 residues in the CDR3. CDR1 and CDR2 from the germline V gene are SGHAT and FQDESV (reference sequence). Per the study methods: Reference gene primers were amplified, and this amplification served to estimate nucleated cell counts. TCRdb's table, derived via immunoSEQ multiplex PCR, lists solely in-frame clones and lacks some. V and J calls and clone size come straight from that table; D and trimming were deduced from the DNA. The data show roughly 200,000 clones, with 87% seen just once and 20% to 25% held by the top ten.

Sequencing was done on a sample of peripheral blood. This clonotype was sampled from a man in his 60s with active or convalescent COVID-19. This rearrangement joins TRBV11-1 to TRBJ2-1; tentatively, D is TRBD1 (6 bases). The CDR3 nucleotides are TGTGCCAGCAGCTTCGACAGGCCCCCTAAGCAGTTCTTC. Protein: CASSFDRPPKQFF.